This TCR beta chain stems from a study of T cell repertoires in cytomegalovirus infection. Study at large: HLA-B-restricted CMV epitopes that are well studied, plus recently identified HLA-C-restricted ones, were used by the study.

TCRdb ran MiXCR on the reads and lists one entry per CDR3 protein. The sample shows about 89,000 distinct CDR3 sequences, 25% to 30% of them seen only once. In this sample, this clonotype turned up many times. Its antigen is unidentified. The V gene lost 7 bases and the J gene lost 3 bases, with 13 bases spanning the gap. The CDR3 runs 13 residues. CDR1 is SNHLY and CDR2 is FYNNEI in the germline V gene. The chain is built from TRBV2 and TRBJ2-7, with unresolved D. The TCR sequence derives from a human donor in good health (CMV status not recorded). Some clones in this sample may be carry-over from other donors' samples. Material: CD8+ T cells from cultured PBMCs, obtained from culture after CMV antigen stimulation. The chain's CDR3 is CASILGSGYEQYF. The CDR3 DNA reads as TGTGCCAGCATCTTGGGTTCGGGCTACGAGCAGTACTTC.